Shown below are 27 T cell receptor beta chains from a single sample sequenced in a study of cytomegalovirus exposure and HLA in healthy donors. The PCR used 60 Vbeta and 13 Jbeta primers. Sequencing used immunoSEQ multiplex PCR; TCRdb keeps in-frame clones, though not all of them. There are 100,000 to 150,000 clones in the sample; less than 90% occur only once, and 20% lies in the top ten. Input material: PBMCs. These receptors were taken from a man younger than 35 in good health and CMV-seropositive.

This clone was counted a single time. The V gene is TRBV2, the J gene TRBJ1-5; tentative D call: TRBD1 (5 bases). CDR1 and CDR2 (germline): SNHLY, FYNNEI. V was shortened by 6 bases and J by 3 bases, with 18 bases between the two germline ends. The CDR3 contains 16 residues. CDR3 region: CASRASDMTSNQPQHF. The CDR3 nucleotides read TGTGCCAGCAGGGCATCGGACATGACGTCCAATCAGCCCCAGCATTTT.

The chain couples TRBV19 to TRBJ1-2; D not certain. CDR1 and CDR2 from the germline V gene are LNHDA and SQIVND (reference sequence). The CDR3 has 11 residues. V lost 6 bases and J lost 2, with 4 bases in between. CDR3 in DNA: TGTGCCAGTAGGGAGAACTATGGCTACACCTTC. Translating gives CASRENYGYTF. The full variable domain, rest sourced from reference TRBV19 and TRBJ1-2, is DGGITQSPKYLFRKEGQNVTLSCEQNLNHDAMYWYRQDPGQGLRLIYYSQIVNDFQKGDIAEGYSVSREKKESFPLTVTSAQKNPTAFYLCASRENYGYTFGSGTRLTVV.

CDR3 in DNA: TGTGCCAGCAGCTTAGGTCCGCAGGGTAGGGGCAATCAGCCCCAGCATTTT. Amino acids: CASSLGPQGRGNQPQHF. The chain recombines TRBV7-8 with TRBJ1-5; D perhaps matches TRBD1 (5 bases). Germline CDR1 SGHVS, CDR2 FQNEAQ. The CDR3 totals 17 residues. The V gene lost 1 base and the J gene lost 2 bases, with 15 bases spanning the gap.

This clone was found once. The CDR3 region is CASSYSGAPQETQYF. DNA of the CDR3: TGTGCCAGCAGTTACTCTGGGGCCCCCCAAGAGACCCAGTACTTC. The rearrangement joins TRBV6-5 to TRBJ2-5; D possibly corresponds to TRBD1 (5 bases). CDR1 and CDR2 (germline): MNHEY, SVGAGI. CDR3 length: 15 residues. Deletions cut 0 bases from V and 1 base from J, with 9 bases between.

V gene TRBV25-1 combines with J gene TRBJ1-1, with D perhaps matching TRBD1 (6 bases). Germline values: CDR1 MGHDK, CDR2 SYGVNS. Deletions cut 8 bases from V and 8 bases from J, with 9 bases between. The CDR3 runs 10 residues. The CDR3 coding sequence is TGTGCCAGCTCCGGGACAGAAGCTTTCTTT. Protein sequence: CASSGTEAFF.

This chain joins TRBV10-3 and TRBJ2-3, with a possible D match to TRBD2 (6 bases). CDR1 ENHRY and CDR2 SYGVKD come from the germline V gene. V lost 3 bases and J lost 0, with 16 bases in between. The length of the CDR3 is 17 residues. CDR3 sequence: CAISDIRRGNSTDTQYF. For the CDR3, the DNA is TGTGCCATCAGTGATATTAGACGGGGGAATAGCACAGATACGCAGTATTTT.

The chain recombines TRBV29-1 with TRBJ1-2, with TRBD1 as a possible D gene (5 bases). V lost 1 base to trimming and J lost 2 bases, with 14 bases between them. Germline loops: CDR1 SQVTM, CDR2 ANQGSEA. The CDR3 spans 15 residues. The CDR3 loop is CSVEGQGLENYGYTF. The CDR3 coding sequence is TGCAGCGTTGAAGGGCAGGGCCTAGAGAACTATGGCTACACCTTC.

Points on this clone: Germline is not matched at one junction end, which may reflect a read error. V usage is TRBV7-9 and J usage is TRBJ2-7; D is perhaps TRBD2 (6 bases). The CDR3 consists of 12 residues. Germline loops: CDR1 SEHNR, CDR2 FQNEAQ (reference sequence). The CDR3 reads CSSRMGGYEQYF. CDR3 sequence (DNA): TGTTCCAGCAGGATGGGGGGTTACGAGCAGTACTTC.

The J gene is TRBJ1-3, the V gene TRBV9; no definite D call. The CDR3 extends over 16 amino acids. Germline CDR1 is SGDLS and CDR2 is YYNGEE. Trimming cost V 0 bases and J 4 bases, with 14 bases left between them. CDR3 in amino acids: CASSVAPTQTGNTIYF. The CDR3 DNA is TGTGCCAGCAGCGTAGCCCCGACACAGACAGGAAACACCATATATTTT.

V gene TRBV5-4 combines with J gene TRBJ2-2; D remains ambiguous. This CDR3 spans 16 amino acids. CDR1 and CDR2 from the germline V gene are SGHNT and YYREEE (reference sequence). V was trimmed by 0 bases and J by 2 bases, leaving 11 bases between them. In DNA form, the CDR3 reads TGTGCCAGCAGCTTGGGCGGAAACCTAAACACCGGGGAGCTGTTTTTT. It is translated as CASSLGGNLNTGELFF.

This chain links TRBV28 with TRBJ1-2, with D hard to call. V lost 2 bases, J lost 5 bases, and 21 bases lay in between. Germline CDR1 is MDHEN and CDR2 is SYDVKM. The CDR3 covers 17 residues. CDR3: CASSLVVEAGFKYGYTF. The CDR3 nucleotides are TGTGCCAGCAGTTTAGTCGTCGAGGCGGGGTTTAAATATGGCTACACCTTC.

The V and J genes are TRBV6-1 and TRBJ2-2; 8 bases match TRBD1. This CDR3 contains 14 residues. J gave up 1 base and V 8 bases, and 3 bases lay outside the gene matches. Germline assignment: CDR1 MNHNS and CDR2 SASEGT. The CDR3 here is CASRQGWNTGELFF. CDR3 nucleotides: TGTGCCAGCCGACAGGGGTGGAACACCGGGGAGCTGTTTTTT.

This chain connects TRBV2 to TRBJ2-7; perhaps TRBD1 as D (5 bases). The CDR3 consists of 12 residues. The germline V and J ends were trimmed by 7 bases and 2 bases, with 9 bases remaining between them. CDR1 is SNHLY and CDR2 is FYNNEI in the germline V gene. The CDR3 loop is CASTRVAYEQYF. The DNA of the CDR3 is TGTGCCAGCACCAGGGTGGCCTACGAGCAGTACTTC.

The chain uses TRBV19 and TRBJ1-5; 7 nucleotides agree with TRBD1. The CDR3 totals 14 residues. CDR1 is LNHDA, CDR2 SQIVND, per germline (reference sequence). Trimming took 6 bases from V and 4 from J; bases not matched to a gene: 6. DNA of the CDR3: TGTGCCAGTAGGCCCGGACAGGAAAATCAGCCCCAGCATTTT. Translation: CASRPGQENQPQHF.

J is TRBJ1-4 and V is TRBV2; 11 nucleotides match TRBD1. The germline V gene has CDR1 SNHLY and CDR2 FYNNEI. This CDR3 has 15 residues. The junction had 8 bases not matched to a gene; V was cut back by 6 bases and J by 8 bases. DNA for the CDR3: TGTGCCAGCAGGGACGCCGGGACAGGGGGGGAAAAACTGTTTTTT. It specifies CASRDAGTGGEKLFF.

This clone was seen just once. J is TRBJ2-7 and V is TRBV28; weak D call: TRBD1 (5 bases). The length of the CDR3 is 15 residues. Germline V gives CDR1 MDHEN, CDR2 SYDVKM. Trimming left V 2 bases short and J 3 bases short, with 14 bases between. In DNA form, the CDR3 reads TGTGCCAGCAGTTTACTTCCAGGGTGGAACTACGAGCAGTACTTC. It is translated as CASSLLPGWNYEQYF.

V gene TRBV30 combines with J gene TRBJ1-2; no clear D. The CDR3 is 11 residues long. Germline CDR1 is GTSNPN and CDR2 is SVGIG (reference sequence). Trimming took off 3 bases at V and 10 bases at J, with 12 bases between the two ends. In DNA, the CDR3 is TGTGCCTGGAGCCGAGGGCAGATCTACACCTTC. As protein: CAWSRGQIYTF.

The chain combines TRBV27 with TRBJ1-5; TRBD1 agrees at 9 bases. Per the germline V gene, CDR1 is MNHEY and CDR2 is SMNVEV (reference sequence). The CDR3 is made up of 17 amino acids. The J segment lost 3 bases and the V segment lost 4 bases, leaving 10 bases of the junction unmatched. CDR3 residues: CASSSTGTGRTNQPQHF. The CDR3 region has the DNA TGTGCCAGCAGTTCGACGGGGACAGGGAGGACCAATCAGCCCCAGCATTTT.

The gene calls are TRBV4-2 and TRBJ2-3; 10 positions match TRBD2. The CDR3 totals 17 residues. The germline V gene has CDR1 LGHNA and CDR2 YNFKEQ. V trimming: 1 base; J trimming: 6 bases; junction bases outside the gene matches: 10. CDR3 nucleotides: TGTGCCAGCAGCCAAGTTCTGAGCGGGGGGGCTATGGATACGCAGTATTTT. Its translation is CASSQVLSGGAMDTQYF.

This clone has just a few counts. The chain has TRBV13 and TRBJ1-4, with D unresolved. V was trimmed by 6 bases and J by 8 bases, leaving 13 bases between them. Looked up from germline, CDR1 is PRHDT and CDR2 is FYEKMQ (reference sequence). The CDR3 extends over 13 amino acids. CDR3 in DNA: TGTGCCAGCAGTGAAACCCGGGTAGAAAAACTGTTTTTT. Translation: CASSETRVEKLFF.

V is TRBV4-1 and J is TRBJ1-4; a weak D match, TRBD1 (6 bases). CDR1 and CDR2 from the germline V gene are MGHRA and YSYEKL. This CDR3 spans 16 amino acids. Between the trimmed V and J ends, which lost 3 bases and 3 bases, there was a span of 14 bases. The CDR3 DNA sequence: TGCGCCAGCAGCCATTTGACAGGTCAGGCTAATGAAAAACTGTTTTTT. Its translation: CASSHLTGQANEKLFF.

This chain connects TRBV19 to TRBJ1-6; TRBD1 matches 8 bases. Germline loops: CDR1 LNHDA, CDR2 SQIVND (reference sequence). The CDR3 totals 15 residues. Trimming took 4 bases from V and 8 from J; bases not matched to a gene: 7. For the CDR3, the DNA is TGTGCCAGTAGTAGATCCCAGGGGGCTGATTCACCCCTCCACTTT. It codes for CASSRSQGADSPLHF.

The chain couples TRBV4-1 to TRBJ1-6; D remains ambiguous. The germline V gene encodes CDR1 MGHRA and CDR2 YSYEKL. The CDR3 has 16 residues. V dropped 1 base and J dropped 0 bases, with 7 bases sitting between them. The CDR3 bases are TGCGCCAGCAGCCAAGTTGGTAGCTCCTATAATTCACCCCTCCACTTT. Residues: CASSQVGSSYNSPLHF.

V gene TRBV6-5 combines with J gene TRBJ2-5; D gene unclear. The J call may be in error: the DNA end matches TRBJ2-7 better. The CDR3 spans 11 residues. Germline CDR1 MNHEY, CDR2 SVGAGI. The CDR3 reads CASSYQYEQYF. CDR3 DNA: TGTGCCAGCAGTTACCAATACGAGCAGTACTTC.

This chain links TRBV7-9 with TRBJ1-2, with a weak D call TRBD1 (5 bases). The germline V gene encodes CDR1 SEHNR and CDR2 FQNEAQ (reference sequence). The length of the CDR3 is 15 residues. V lost 1 base and J 8 bases, leaving 17 bases between the germline ends. CDR3 region: CASSLGGTGTGGYTF. The DNA for the CDR3 is TGTGCCAGCAGCTTAGGAGGAACAGGAACCGGGGGCTACACCTTC.

V and J are TRBV7-9 and TRBJ1-2; D may be TRBD1 (5 bases). Trimming pared 5 bases from V and 8 bases from J, leaving 15 bases between. Germline V gene lookup returns CDR1 SEHNR and CDR2 FQNEAQ (reference sequence). This CDR3 comprises 13 residues. CDR3 protein: CASSLNQGSGYTF. The CDR3 DNA follows: TGTGCCAGCAGCCTCAATCAGGGTAGCGGCTACACCTTC. Filled out from reference TRBV7-9 and TRBJ1-2, the complete variable domain reads DTGVSQNPRHKITKRGQNVTFRCDPISEHNRLYWYRQTLGQGPEFLTYFQNEAQLEKSRLLSDRFSAERPKGSFSTLEIQRTEQGDSAMYLCASSLNQGSGYTFGSGTRLTVV.

The chain uses TRBV4-1 and TRBJ2-7; TRBD1 aligns across 9 bases. Germline-derived CDR1 and CDR2 are MGHRA and YSYEKL. Losses at the gene ends were 0 bases for V and 4 bases for J; bases not matched to a gene: 10. The CDR3 sequence is 17 residues long. The CDR3 sequence is CASSQESTGTGFYEQYF. In DNA form, the CDR3 reads TGCGCCAGCAGCCAAGAAAGTACCGGGACAGGGTTTTACGAGCAGTACTTC.